The 26 T cell receptor beta chains listed next were all sequenced from one sample in a study of T-cell memory formation after mild COVID-19. TCRdb reanalysed the 5' RACE reads using MiXCR and keeps one entry per CDR3 protein. The sample carries roughly 620,000 distinct CDR3 sequences, about 20% recorded once. Sequenced material: PBMCs or a T cell subset sorted from them (not recorded which). The receptor source for this set is an adult woman who had mild COVID-19 (a few samples of this study predate the infection). Cell type and time point are not known.

This clonotype was counted a few times. The V gene is TRBV7-9, the J gene TRBJ1-1; possibly TRBD1 for D (6 bases). Germline assignment: CDR1 SEHNR and CDR2 FQNEAQ (reference sequence). CDR3 length: 15 residues. V was clipped by 7 bases and J by 0 bases, with 15 bases between them. CDR3 nucleotide sequence: TGTGCCAGCAACCCTCGACAGGACCTGAACACTGAAGCTTTCTTT. This translates into CASNPRQDLNTEAFF.

V usage is TRBV20-1 and J usage is TRBJ2-5, with 8 bases identical to TRBD1. CDR3 size: 12 residues. Trimming cost V 4 bases and J 5 bases; bases outside gene matches: 3. The germline CDR1 and CDR2 sequences are DFQATT and SNEGSKA (reference sequence). The DNA of the CDR3 is TGCAGTGCTACCAGGGGGCCTGAGACCCAGTACTTC. This translates into CSATRGPETQYF.

This clonotype was seen a handful of times. The chain recombines TRBV14 with TRBJ1-6; D possibly corresponds to TRBD1 (6 bases). The CDR3 consists of 16 residues. CDR1 and CDR2 (germline): SGHDN, FVKESK. Trimming took off 0 bases at V and 7 bases at J, with 13 bases between the two ends. The CDR3 loop reads CASSQDLTGFNSPLHF. The DNA for the CDR3 is TGTGCCAGCAGCCAAGACTTAACAGGGTTCAATTCACCCCTCCACTTT. Variable domain in full (rest from reference TRBV14 and TRBJ1-6): EAGVTQFPSHSVIEKGQTVTLRCDPISGHDNLYWYRRVMGKEIKFLLHFVKESKQDESGMPNNRFLAERTGGTYSTLKVQPAELEDSGVYFCASSQDLTGFNSPLHFGNGTRLTVT.

The chain joins TRBV7-2 to TRBJ1-2; 7 bases map to TRBD1. CDR1 and CDR2 from the germline V gene are SGHTA and FQGNSA. The CDR3 sequence is 13 residues long. The ends lost 11 bases at V and 1 base at J; junction bases unmatched: 7. The CDR3 DNA follows: TGTGCCGGTACAGGGGCCATTAACTATGGCTACACCTTC. It codes for CAGTGAINYGYTF. Filled out from reference TRBV7-2 and TRBJ1-2, the complete variable domain reads GAGVSQSPSNKVTEKGKDVELRCDPISGHTALYWYRQSLGQGLEFLIYFQGNSAPDKSGLPSDRFSAERTGGSVSTLTIQRTQQEDSAVYLCAGTGAINYGYTFGSGTRLTVV.

This chain links TRBV15 with TRBJ2-1; the D is unclear. Trimming removed 0 bases at V and 12 bases at J, with 9 bases between. CDR1 is LNHNV, CDR2 YYDKDF, per germline (reference sequence). The CDR3 is 12 amino acids. This CDR3 reads CATSRDGWRQFF. DNA for the CDR3: TGTGCCACCAGCAGAGATGGGTGGAGGCAGTTCTTC.

The chain couples TRBV7-9 to TRBJ2-4; a weak D match, TRBD1 (5 bases). Germline CDR1 SEHNR, CDR2 FQNEAQ (reference sequence). V was pared by 0 bases and J by 7 bases, with 28 bases between. CDR3 size: 20 residues. The CDR3 coding sequence is TGTGCCAGCAGCTTAGCAGCCCCGGGCTCAGGGCATAGCAGGCGGAACATTCAGTACTTC. Translation: CASSLAAPGSGHSRRNIQYF.

This clonotype was found many times. The chain carries TRBV7-9 and TRBJ2-3; TRBD1 aligns across 12 bases. Germline V lookup: CDR1 SEHNR, CDR2 FQNEAQ (reference sequence). This CDR3 has 15 amino acids. V trimming: 7 bases; J trimming: 6 bases; junction bases outside the gene matches: 8. The CDR3 is CASTPGQGASDTQYF. In nucleotides, the CDR3 is TGTGCCAGCACCCCGGGACAGGGGGCTTCTGATACGCAGTATTTT. Supplemented by reference TRBV7-9 and TRBJ2-3, the full variable domain reads DTGVSQNPRHKITKRGQNVTFRCDPISEHNRLYWYRQTLGQGPEFLTYFQNEAQLEKSRLLSDRFSAERPKGSFSTLEIQRTEQGDSAMYLCASTPGQGASDTQYFGPGTRLTVL.

The V gene is TRBV5-4, the J gene TRBJ2-6; tentatively, D is TRBD2 (6 bases). This CDR3 has 16 amino acids. The V gene lost 4 bases and the J gene lost 0 bases, with 11 bases spanning the gap. The germline V gene encodes CDR1 SGHNT and CDR2 YYREEE (reference sequence). The CDR3 DNA reads as TGTGCCAGCAGCATAGGAGGGACCTCTGGGGCCAACGTCCTGACTTTC. Translation: CASSIGGTSGANVLTF.

This clonotype appeared a few times. This chain uses TRBV7-8 with TRBJ2-1; the D is unclear. Germline V lookup: CDR1 SGHVS, CDR2 FQNEAQ. The V end was cut by 2 bases, the J end by 4 bases, with 6 bases between. The CDR3 totals 13 residues. The CDR3 nucleotides are TGTGCCAGCAGCTTACAGTTTTACAATGAGCAGTTCTTC. Translating it yields CASSLQFYNEQFF.

This chain joins TRBV10-3 and TRBJ2-1; TRBD2 matches at 8 bases. The trim removed 7 bases at V and 5 bases at J, leaving 4 bases unmatched. Per germline, CDR1 ENHRY and CDR2 SYGVKD. The CDR3 runs to 13 residues. CDR3 amino acids: CAIKAGANNEQFF. CDR3 nucleotide sequence: TGTGCCATCAAAGCGGGAGCAAACAATGAGCAGTTCTTC.

This clonotype was observed a handful of times. The rearrangement uses TRBV20-1 and TRBJ2-1, with 14 bases fitting TRBD2. After removal of 5 bases from V and 8 bases from J, the junction contained 5 bases not matched to a gene. The germline CDR1 and CDR2 sequences are DFQATT and SNEGSKA (reference sequence). The CDR3 totals 14 residues. Written as DNA, the CDR3 is TGCAGTGCTGGGACTAGCGGGAGATTGTATGAGCAGTTCTTC. It yields the protein CSAGTSGRLYEQFF.

This chain links TRBV5-1 with TRBJ1-1; 9 bases line up with TRBD1. J lost 3 bases, V lost 4 bases, and 7 bases had no gene match. Germline V CDR1 and CDR2: SGHRS, YFSETQ. There are 15 residues in the CDR3. The CDR3 DNA reads as TGCGCCAGCAGCCGGGTGGGACAGGGAGACACTGAAGCTTTCTTT. Its translation is CASSRVGQGDTEAFF.

There are a few counts of this clonotype. The CDR3 DNA reads as TGTGCCAGCAGCTTAAGTTCTTACTTTAGCAATCAGCCCCAGCATTTT. This sequence encodes CASSLSSYFSNQPQHF. This sequence joins TRBV7-8 and TRBJ1-5; D not resolved. Germline CDR1 is SGHVS and CDR2 is FQNEAQ. V lost 2 bases and J 0 bases, leaving 11 bases between the germline ends. CDR3 length: 16 residues.

This chain joins TRBV7-8 and TRBJ2-7, with 8 bases fitting TRBD1. This CDR3 comprises 15 residues. V shed 5 bases, J shed 2 bases, and the junction held 8 bases outside the gene matches. Germline V gives CDR1 SGHVS, CDR2 FQNEAQ. The CDR3 nucleotides read TGTGCCAGCAGCGACTCAGGGGGCGCAACCTACGAGCAGTACTTC. It codes for CASSDSGGATYEQYF.

The rearrangement links TRBV18 to TRBJ2-7; D call uncertain. The CDR3 sequence is 13 residues long. CDR1 and CDR2 from the germline V gene are KGHSH and LQKENI. V was trimmed by 0 bases and J by 4 bases, leaving 7 bases between them. The CDR3 is CASSPPLLYEQYF. CDR3 DNA sequence: TGTGCCAGCTCACCACCCTTGTTGTACGAGCAGTACTTC.

The CDR3 DNA sequence: TGTGCCAGCAGCCAAGATGAGAGGGGCTACACCTTC. This codes for CASSQDERGYTF. The chain joins TRBV4-2 to TRBJ1-2; the D is unclear. V was trimmed by 0 bases and J by 8 bases, leaving 7 bases between them. The CDR3 has 12 amino acids. Germline CDR1 is LGHNA and CDR2 is YNFKEQ.

The genes are TRBV12-3 or TRBV12-4 and TRBJ2-1; the D is unclear. This CDR3 is 12 amino acids long. Trimming shortened V by 5 bases and J by 8 bases, and 10 bases separated the two germline ends. The CDR3 protein is CASSPTFHEQFF. The CDR3 DNA reads as TGTGCCAGCAGTCCGACTTTCCATGAGCAGTTCTTC.

This clonotype was observed a handful of times. CDR3 in DNA: TGCGCCAGCAGCCAAGATGCCCGGGGGAGTTACGGAGAGACCCAGTACTTC. It specifies CASSQDARGSYGETQYF. This rearrangement joins TRBV4-3 to TRBJ2-5, with a weak D call TRBD2 (6 bases). Trimming removed 0 bases at V and 4 bases at J, with 18 bases between. Germline V gene sequence: CDR1 LGHNA, CDR2 YSLEER. This CDR3 comprises 17 residues.

The chain is built from TRBV12-3 or TRBV12-4 and TRBJ1-2; possible D gene TRBD1, 5 bases. The CDR3 extends over 12 amino acids. V lost 8 bases to trimming and J lost 6 bases, with 13 bases between them. CDR3 DNA: TGTGCCAGCGACGGGGGGAGGAATGGCTACACCTTC. Translating gives CASDGGRNGYTF.

V usage is TRBV25-1 and J usage is TRBJ1-1; D uncertain. The CDR3 spans 12 residues. Germline CDR1 is MGHDK and CDR2 is SYGVNS. V was shortened by 3 bases and J by 11 bases, with 13 bases between the two germline ends. The CDR3 is CASSDSTSRAFF. Here the CDR3 DNA reads TGTGCCAGCAGTGATAGTACCTCTCGGGCTTTCTTT.

The chain combines TRBV10-3 with TRBJ2-6; D remains unclear. V was shortened by 6 bases and J by 0 bases, with 6 bases between the two germline ends. There are 14 residues in the CDR3. Germline-derived CDR1 and CDR2 are ENHRY and SYGVKD. Here the CDR3 reads CAIRPGSGANVLTF. Written as DNA, the CDR3 is TGTGCCATCAGGCCAGGCTCTGGGGCCAACGTCCTGACTTTC.

This chain connects TRBV7-2 to TRBJ2-7, with TRBD1 identical over 9 bases. V was clipped by 2 bases and J by 6 bases; unmatched bases: 2. CDR3 length equals 13 residues. Germline values: CDR1 SGHTA, CDR2 FQGNSA. The CDR3 loop reads CASSLPGQGEQYF. The CDR3, as DNA: TGTGCCAGCAGCTTACCGGGACAGGGCGAGCAGTACTTC. Together with reference TRBV7-2 and TRBJ2-7, the CDR3 gives the full variable domain: GAGVSQSPSNKVTEKGKDVELRCDPISGHTALYWYRQSLGQGLEFLIYFQGNSAPDKSGLPSDRFSAERTGGSVSTLTIQRTQQEDSAVYLCASSLPGQGEQYFGPGTRLTVT.

This clonotype was detected ten times or more. The gene calls are TRBV25-1 and TRBJ1-3; 10 bases align to TRBD1. The germline V gene has CDR1 MGHDK and CDR2 SYGVNS. CDR3 size: 17 residues. Trimming removed 1 base from V and 7 bases from J; junction bases left unmatched: 10. CDR3 in amino acids: CASSESNRDRGINTIYF. CDR3 in DNA: TGTGCCAGCAGTGAATCCAACCGGGACAGGGGAATCAACACCATATATTTT.

This clonotype has only a few counts. V usage is TRBV12-3 or TRBV12-4 and J usage is TRBJ1-1, with a weak D call TRBD1 (6 bases). Between the trimmed V and J ends, which lost 5 bases and 1 base, there was a span of 11 bases. The CDR3 runs to 14 residues. CDR3 residues: CASSPTGRNTEAFF. Here the CDR3 DNA reads TGTGCCAGCAGTCCCACAGGGAGGAACACTGAAGCTTTCTTT.

This chain links TRBV11-1 with TRBJ2-3, with unresolved D. With 0 bases removed from V and 3 bases from J, the gap between germline ends came to 7 bases. The V gene's germline CDR1 is SGHAT and CDR2 FQDESV (reference sequence). The CDR3 is 14 amino acids. The CDR3 DNA is TGTGCCAGCAGCTTAGCGGTAATTACAGATACGCAGTATTTT. Its translation is CASSLAVITDTQYF.

This clonotype turned up a few times. The gene calls are TRBV27 and TRBJ2-3, with D unclear. Trimming took off 6 bases at V and 6 bases at J, with 22 bases between the two ends. CDR1 MNHEY and CDR2 SMNVEV come from the germline V gene (reference sequence). The CDR3 loop spans 16 amino acids. This CDR3 reads CASSPSLAVPEDTQYF. CDR3 nucleotide sequence: TGTGCCAGCAGCCCATCGCTGGCAGTCCCGGAGGATACGCAGTATTTT.